This paragraph covers one T cell receptor beta chain sequence. Primers included in the PCR were 60 Vbeta and 13 Jbeta primers. Sequenced by immunoSEQ multiplex PCR; TCRdb stores in-frame clones only, minus some. The sample data list approximately 120,000 clones. Trimming cost V 5 bases and J 4 bases, with 9 bases left between them. Germline V gene data show CDR1 as SGHVS and CDR2 as FQNEAQ. CDR3 length: 12 residues. The data stem from a study of cytomegalovirus exposure and HLA in healthy donors. The receptor was isolated from a man in his forties in good health and CMV-seronegative. Sequences were obtained from PBMCs. The J gene is TRBJ2-7, the V gene TRBV7-8; perhaps TRBD1 as D (5 bases). CDR3 in amino acids: CASSLRGYEQYF. CDR3 DNA: TGTGCCAGCAGCCTTAGGGGTTACGAGCAGTACTTC. Complete variable domain (other parts from reference TRBV7-8 and TRBJ2-7): GAGVSQSPRYKVAKRGQDVALRCDPISGHVSLFWYQQALGQGPEFLTYFQNEAQLDKSGLPSDRFFAERPEGSVSTLKIQRTQQEDSAVYLCASSLRGYEQYFGPGTRLTVT.